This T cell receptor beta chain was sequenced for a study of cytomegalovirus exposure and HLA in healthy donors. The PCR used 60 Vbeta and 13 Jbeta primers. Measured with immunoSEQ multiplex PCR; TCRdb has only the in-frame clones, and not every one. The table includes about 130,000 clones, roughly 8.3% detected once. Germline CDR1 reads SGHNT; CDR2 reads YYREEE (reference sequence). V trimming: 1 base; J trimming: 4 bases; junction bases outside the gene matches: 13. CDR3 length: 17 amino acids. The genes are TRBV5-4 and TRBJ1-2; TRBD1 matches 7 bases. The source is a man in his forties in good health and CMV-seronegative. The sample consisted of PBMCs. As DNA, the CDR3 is TGTGCCAGCAGCTTGTCAGTGACAGGGACAAGGACCTATGGCTACACCTTC. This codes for CASSLSVTGTRTYGYTF.